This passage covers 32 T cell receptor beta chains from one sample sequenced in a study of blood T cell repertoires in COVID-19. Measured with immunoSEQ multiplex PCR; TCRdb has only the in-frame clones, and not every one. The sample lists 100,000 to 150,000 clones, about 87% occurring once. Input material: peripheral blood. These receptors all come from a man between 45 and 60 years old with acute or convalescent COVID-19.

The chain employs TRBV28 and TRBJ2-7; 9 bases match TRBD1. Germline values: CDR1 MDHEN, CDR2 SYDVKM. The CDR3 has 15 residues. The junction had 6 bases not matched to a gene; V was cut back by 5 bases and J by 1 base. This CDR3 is CASSDTGGESYEQYF. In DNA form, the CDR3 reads TGTGCCAGCAGTGATACAGGGGGCGAATCCTACGAGCAGTACTTC. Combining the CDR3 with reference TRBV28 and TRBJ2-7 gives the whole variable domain DVKVTQSSRYLVKRTGEKVFLECVQDMDHENMFWYRQDPGLGLRLIYFSYDVKMKEKGDIPEGYSVSREKKERFSLILESASTNQTSMYLCASSDTGGESYEQYFGPGTRLTVT.

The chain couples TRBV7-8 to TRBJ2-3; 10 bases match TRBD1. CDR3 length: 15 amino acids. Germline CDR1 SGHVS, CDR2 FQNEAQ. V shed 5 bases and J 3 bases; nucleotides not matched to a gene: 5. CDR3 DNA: TGTGCCAGCAGCATGGGACAGGGGTCAACAGATACGCAGTATTTT. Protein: CASSMGQGSTDTQYF.

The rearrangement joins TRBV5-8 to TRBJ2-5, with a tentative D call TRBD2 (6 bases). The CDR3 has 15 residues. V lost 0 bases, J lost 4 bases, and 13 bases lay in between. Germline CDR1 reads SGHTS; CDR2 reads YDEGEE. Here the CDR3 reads CASSLGSLARETQYF. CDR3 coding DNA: TGTGCCAGCAGCTTGGGGTCGCTAGCGCGAGAGACCCAGTACTTC.

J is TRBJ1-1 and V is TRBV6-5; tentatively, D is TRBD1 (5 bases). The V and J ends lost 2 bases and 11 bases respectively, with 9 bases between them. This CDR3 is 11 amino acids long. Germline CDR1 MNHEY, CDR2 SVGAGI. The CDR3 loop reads CASSYGSGAFF. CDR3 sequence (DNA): TGTGCCAGCAGTTACGGCTCAGGGGCTTTCTTT.

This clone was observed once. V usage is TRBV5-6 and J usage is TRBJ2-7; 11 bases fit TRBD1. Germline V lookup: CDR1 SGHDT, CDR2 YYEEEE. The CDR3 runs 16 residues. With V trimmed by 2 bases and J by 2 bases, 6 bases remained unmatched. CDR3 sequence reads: CASSFRRTGGPYEQYF. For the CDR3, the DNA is TGTGCCAGCAGCTTTCGAAGGACAGGGGGCCCCTACGAGCAGTACTTC.

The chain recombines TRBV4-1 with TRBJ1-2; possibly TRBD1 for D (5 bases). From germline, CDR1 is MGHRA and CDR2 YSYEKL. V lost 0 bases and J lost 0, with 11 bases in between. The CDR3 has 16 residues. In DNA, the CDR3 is TGCGCCAGCAGCCAAGATAGGACACCGCCTAACTATGGCTACACCTTC. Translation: CASSQDRTPPNYGYTF.

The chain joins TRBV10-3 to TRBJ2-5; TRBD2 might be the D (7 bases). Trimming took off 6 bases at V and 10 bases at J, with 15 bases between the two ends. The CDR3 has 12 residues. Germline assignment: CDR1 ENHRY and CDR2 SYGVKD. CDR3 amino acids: CAISPEGGDQYF. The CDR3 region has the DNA TGTGCCATCAGCCCGGAGGGGGGGGACCAGTACTTC.

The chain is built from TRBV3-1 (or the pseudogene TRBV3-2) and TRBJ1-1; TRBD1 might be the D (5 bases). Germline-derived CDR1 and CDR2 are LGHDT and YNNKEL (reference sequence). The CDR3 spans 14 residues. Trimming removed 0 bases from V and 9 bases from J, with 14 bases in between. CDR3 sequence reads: CASSQEGLAGQAFF. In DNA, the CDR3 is TGTGCCAGCAGCCAAGAGGGCCTCGCGGGACAAGCTTTCTTT.

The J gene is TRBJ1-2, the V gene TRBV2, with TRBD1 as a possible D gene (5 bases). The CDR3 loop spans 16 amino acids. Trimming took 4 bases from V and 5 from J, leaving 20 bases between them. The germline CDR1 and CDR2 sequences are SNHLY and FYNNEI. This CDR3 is CASSGAGLGRGYGYTF. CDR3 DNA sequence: TGTGCCAGCAGTGGGGCGGGGCTCGGTCGGGGGTATGGCTACACCTTC.

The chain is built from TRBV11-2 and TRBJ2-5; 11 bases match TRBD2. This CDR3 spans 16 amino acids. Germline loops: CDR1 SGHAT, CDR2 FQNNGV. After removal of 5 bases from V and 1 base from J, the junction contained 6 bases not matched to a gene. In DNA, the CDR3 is TGTGCCAGCAGCCGGACTAGCGGGCGATTCCAAGAGACCCAGTACTTC. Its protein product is CASSRTSGRFQETQYF.

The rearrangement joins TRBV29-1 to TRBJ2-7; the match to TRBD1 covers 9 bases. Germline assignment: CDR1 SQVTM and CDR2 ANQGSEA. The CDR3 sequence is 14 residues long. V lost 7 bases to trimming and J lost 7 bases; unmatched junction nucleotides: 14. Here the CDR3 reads CSAYSGQGLREQYF. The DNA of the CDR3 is TGCAGCGCCTATTCGGGACAGGGATTGCGGGAGCAGTACTTC.

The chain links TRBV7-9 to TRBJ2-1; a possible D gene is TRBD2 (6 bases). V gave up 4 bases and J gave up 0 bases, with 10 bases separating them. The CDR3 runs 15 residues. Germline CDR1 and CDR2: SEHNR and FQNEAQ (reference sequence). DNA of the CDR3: TGTGCCAGCAGCTCGGGACTCCGCTCCTACAATGAGCAGTTCTTC. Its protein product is CASSSGLRSYNEQFF.

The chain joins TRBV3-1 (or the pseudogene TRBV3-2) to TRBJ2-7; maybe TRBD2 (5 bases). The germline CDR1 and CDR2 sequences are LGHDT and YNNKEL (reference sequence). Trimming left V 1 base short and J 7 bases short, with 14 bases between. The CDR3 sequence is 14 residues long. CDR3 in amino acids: CASSQGSGTGEQYF. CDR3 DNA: TGTGCCAGCAGCCAAGGGTCGGGAACGGGGGAGCAGTACTTC.

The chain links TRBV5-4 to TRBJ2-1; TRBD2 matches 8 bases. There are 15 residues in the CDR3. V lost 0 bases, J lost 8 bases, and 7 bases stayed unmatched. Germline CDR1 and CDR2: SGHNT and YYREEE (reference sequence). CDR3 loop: CASSLVSGGPDEQFF. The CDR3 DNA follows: TGTGCCAGCAGCTTGGTTTCGGGAGGGCCTGATGAGCAGTTCTTC.

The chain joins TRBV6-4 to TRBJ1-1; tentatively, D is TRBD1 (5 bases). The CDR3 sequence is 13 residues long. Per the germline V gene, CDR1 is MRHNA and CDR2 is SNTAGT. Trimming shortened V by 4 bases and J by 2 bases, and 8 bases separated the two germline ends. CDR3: CASSATANTEAFF. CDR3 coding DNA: TGTGCCAGCAGTGCGACAGCCAACACTGAAGCTTTCTTT.

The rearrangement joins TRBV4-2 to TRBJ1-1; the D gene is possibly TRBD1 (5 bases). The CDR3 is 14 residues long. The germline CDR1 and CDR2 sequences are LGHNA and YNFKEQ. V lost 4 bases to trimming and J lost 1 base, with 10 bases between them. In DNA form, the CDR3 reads TGTGCCAGCAGCCCACGACAGACGAACACTGAAGCTTTCTTT. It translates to CASSPRQTNTEAFF.

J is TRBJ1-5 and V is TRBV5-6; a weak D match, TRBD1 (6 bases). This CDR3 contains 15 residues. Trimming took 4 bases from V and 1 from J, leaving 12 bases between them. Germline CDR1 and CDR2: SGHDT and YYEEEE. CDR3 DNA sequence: TGTGCCAGCAGCGTCACAGGGATCAGCAATCAGCCCCAGCATTTT. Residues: CASSVTGISNQPQHF.

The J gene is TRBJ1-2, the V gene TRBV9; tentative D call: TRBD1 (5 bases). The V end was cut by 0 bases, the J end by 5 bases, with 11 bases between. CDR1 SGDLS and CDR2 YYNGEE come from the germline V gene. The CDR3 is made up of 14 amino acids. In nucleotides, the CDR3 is TGTGCCAGCAGCGTAGACTGGACACGTTATGGCTACACCTTC. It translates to CASSVDWTRYGYTF.

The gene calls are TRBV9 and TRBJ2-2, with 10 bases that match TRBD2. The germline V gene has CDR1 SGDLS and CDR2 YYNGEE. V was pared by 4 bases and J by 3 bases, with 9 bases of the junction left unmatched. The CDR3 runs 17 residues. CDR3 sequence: CASSSSGRAVYTGELFF. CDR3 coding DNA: TGTGCCAGCAGCTCGAGCGGGAGGGCCGTGTACACCGGGGAGCTGTTTTTT.

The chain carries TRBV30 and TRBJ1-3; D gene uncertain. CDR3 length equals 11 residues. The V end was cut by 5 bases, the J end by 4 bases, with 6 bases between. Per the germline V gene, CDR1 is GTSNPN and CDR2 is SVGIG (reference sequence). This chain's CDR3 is CAWDWGNTIYF. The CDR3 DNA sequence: TGTGCCTGGGACTGGGGAAACACCATATATTTT.

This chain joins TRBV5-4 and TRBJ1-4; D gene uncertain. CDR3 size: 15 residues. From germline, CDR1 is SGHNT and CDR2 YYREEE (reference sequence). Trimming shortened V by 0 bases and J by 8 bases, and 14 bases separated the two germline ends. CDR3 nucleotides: TGTGCCAGCAGCTTGGCCGGAGGGCTGAGGGAAAAACTGTTTTTT. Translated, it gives CASSLAGGLREKLFF.

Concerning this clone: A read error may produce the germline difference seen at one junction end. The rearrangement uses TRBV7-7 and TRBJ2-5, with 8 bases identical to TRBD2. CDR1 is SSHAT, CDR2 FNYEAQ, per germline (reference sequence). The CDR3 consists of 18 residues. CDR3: CASSFAPSFGRGAETQYF. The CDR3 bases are TGTGCTAGCAGCTTCGCCCCGTCCTTTGGGCGGGGGGCAGAGACCCAGTACTTC.

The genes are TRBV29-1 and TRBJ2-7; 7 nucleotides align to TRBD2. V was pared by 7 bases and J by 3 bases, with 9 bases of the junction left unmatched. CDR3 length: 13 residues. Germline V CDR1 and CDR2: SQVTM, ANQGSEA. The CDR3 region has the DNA TGCAGCGCCTCGGGACTATTCCGCTACGAGCAGTACTTC. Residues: CSASGLFRYEQYF.

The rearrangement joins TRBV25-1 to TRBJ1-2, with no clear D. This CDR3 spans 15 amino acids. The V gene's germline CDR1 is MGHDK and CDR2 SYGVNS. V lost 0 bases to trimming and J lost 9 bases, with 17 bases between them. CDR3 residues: CASSEYSRGEASYTF. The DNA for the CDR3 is TGTGCCAGCAGTGAATATTCCCGTGGGGAGGCGAGCTACACCTTC.

The CDR3 here is CASSLRSGRINNEQFF. CDR3 nucleotides: TGTGCCAGCAGCTTGAGAAGCGGGAGGATAAACAATGAGCAGTTCTTC. This chain uses TRBV5-5 with TRBJ2-1; 9 positions agree with TRBD2. CDR3 length: 16 residues. Trimming removed 1 base from V and 5 bases from J; junction bases left unmatched: 7. The germline gives CDR1 SGHKS, CDR2 YYEKEE (reference sequence).

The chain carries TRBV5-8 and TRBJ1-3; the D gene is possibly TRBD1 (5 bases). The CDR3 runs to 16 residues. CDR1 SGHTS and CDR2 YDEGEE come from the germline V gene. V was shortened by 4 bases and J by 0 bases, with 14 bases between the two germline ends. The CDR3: CASSRGHLSSGNTIYF. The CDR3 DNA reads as TGTGCCAGCAGCCGTGGACACCTGAGCTCTGGAAACACCATATATTTT. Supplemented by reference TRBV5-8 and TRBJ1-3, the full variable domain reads EAGVTQSPTHLIKTRGQQATLRCSPISGHTSVYWYQQALGLGLQFLLWYDEGEERNRGNFPPRFSGRQFPNYSSELNVNALELEDSALYLCASSRGHLSSGNTIYFGEGSWLTVV.

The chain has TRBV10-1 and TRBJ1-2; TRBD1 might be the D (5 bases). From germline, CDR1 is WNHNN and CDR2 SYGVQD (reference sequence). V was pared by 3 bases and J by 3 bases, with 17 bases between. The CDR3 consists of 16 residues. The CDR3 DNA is TGCGCCAGCAGTGACTGGACAACCTTCTCGGACTATGGCTACACCTTC. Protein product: CASSDWTTFSDYGYTF.

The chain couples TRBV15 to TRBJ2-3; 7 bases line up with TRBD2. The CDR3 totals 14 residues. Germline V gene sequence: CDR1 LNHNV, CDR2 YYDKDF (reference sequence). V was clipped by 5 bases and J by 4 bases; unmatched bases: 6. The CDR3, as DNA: TGTGCCACCAGCTCTCGGACTAGGGCAGATACGCAGTATTTT. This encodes CATSSRTRADTQYF.

As DNA, the CDR3 is TGCGCCAGCAGCTTCGCTCCACCGGGACAGGGGAATCAGCCCCAGCATTTT. This translates into CASSFAPPGQGNQPQHF. The J gene is TRBJ1-5, the V gene TRBV5-1; the match to TRBD1 covers 10 bases. Germline CDR1 SGHRS, CDR2 YFSETQ. This CDR3 is built from 17 residues. Trimming took 2 bases from V and 4 from J; bases not matched to a gene: 9.

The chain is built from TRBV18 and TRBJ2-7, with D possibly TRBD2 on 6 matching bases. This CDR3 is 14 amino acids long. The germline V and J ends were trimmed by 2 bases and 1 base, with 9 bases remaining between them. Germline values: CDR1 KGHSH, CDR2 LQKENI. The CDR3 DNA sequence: TGTGCCAGCTCACCAGCGGGATCATCCTACGAGCAGTACTTC. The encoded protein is CASSPAGSSYEQYF.

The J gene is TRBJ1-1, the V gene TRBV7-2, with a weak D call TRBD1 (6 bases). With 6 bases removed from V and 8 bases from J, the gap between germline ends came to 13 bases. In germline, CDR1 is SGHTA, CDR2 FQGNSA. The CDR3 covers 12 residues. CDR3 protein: CASRIRGGEAFF. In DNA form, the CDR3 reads TGTGCCAGCAGGATCAGGGGTGGGGAAGCTTTCTTT.

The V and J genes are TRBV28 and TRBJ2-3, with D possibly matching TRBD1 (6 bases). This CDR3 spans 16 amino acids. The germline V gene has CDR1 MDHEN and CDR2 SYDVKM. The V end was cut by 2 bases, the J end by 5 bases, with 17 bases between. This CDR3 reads CASSLGVGGRGDTQYF. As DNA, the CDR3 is TGTGCCAGCAGTTTAGGAGTAGGGGGAAGAGGAGATACGCAGTATTTT.